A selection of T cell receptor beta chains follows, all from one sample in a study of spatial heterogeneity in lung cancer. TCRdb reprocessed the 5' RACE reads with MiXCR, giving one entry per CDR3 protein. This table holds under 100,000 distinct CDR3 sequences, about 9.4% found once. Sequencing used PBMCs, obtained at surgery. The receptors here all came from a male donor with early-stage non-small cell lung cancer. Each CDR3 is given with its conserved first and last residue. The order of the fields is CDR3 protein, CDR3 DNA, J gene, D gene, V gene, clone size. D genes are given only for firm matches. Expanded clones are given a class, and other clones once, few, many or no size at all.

CAIRETGLNSPLHF TGTGCCATCAGGGAGACAGGGTTGAATTCACCCCTCCACTTT TRBJ1-6 TRBD1 TRBV10-3 .
CASSPQGRSSTNEKLFF TGTGCCAGCTCACCGCAAGGCAGGTCTTCAACTAATGAAAAACTGTTTTTT TRBJ1-4 . TRBV18 many
CASSEETVGQPQHF TGTGCCAGCAGTGAAGAGACAGTTGGTCAGCCCCAGCATTTT TRBJ1-5 . TRBV2 few
CASTVGGTDTIYF TGTGCCAGCACAGTAGGGGGTACGGACACCATATATTTT TRBJ1-3 . TRBV28 many
CSANGVDASGNTIYF TGCAGTGCTAATGGTGTTGACGCATCTGGAAACACCATATATTTT TRBJ1-3 . TRBV20-1 .
CATLGLANLGDTQYF TGTGCCACCTTGGGACTAGCAAATCTCGGGGATACGCAGTATTTT TRBJ2-3 TRBD2 TRBV6-6 .
CSAQWGREQFF TGCAGTGCCCAGTGGGGGCGGGAGCAGTTCTTC TRBJ2-1 . TRBV20-1 .
CASSLTATGPYEQYF TGTGCCAGCAGTTTAACGGCAACTGGGCCCTACGAGCAGTACTTC TRBJ2-7 . TRBV28 few
CSARPILGETQYF TGCAGTGCTAGGCCCATTCTGGGAGAGACCCAGTACTTC TRBJ2-5 . TRBV20-1 .
CASSSGTSGRPYEQYF TGTGCCAGCAGCTCCGGGACTAGCGGGAGGCCCTACGAGCAGTACTTC TRBJ2-7 TRBD2 TRBV28 few
CSAEGSTDTQYF TGCAGTGCGGAGGGCAGCACAGATACGCAGTATTTT TRBJ2-3 . TRBV20-1 few
CASSENIDTQYF TGTGCCAGCAGTGAAAACATAGATACGCAGTATTTT TRBJ2-3 . TRBV2 .
CASSLRGRGTQYF TGTGCCAGCAGTTTGAGAGGGAGAGGGACCCAGTACTTC TRBJ2-5 . TRBV28 .
CASSRGGREQYF TGTGCCAGCAGTCGAGGGGGGCGCGAGCAGTACTTC TRBJ2-7 . TRBV3-1 .
CSARGASGAPSSYEQYF TGCAGTGCTAGAGGAGCTAGCGGGGCCCCGAGCTCCTACGAGCAGTACTTC TRBJ2-7 TRBD2 TRBV20-1 .
CASSPPGRYYEQYF TGTGCCAGCAGCCCGCCGGGCCGCTACTACGAGCAGTACTTC TRBJ2-7 . TRBV7-2 many
CASSLMGGNQPQHF TGTGCCAGCAGCTTGATGGGGGGCAATCAGCCCCAGCATTTT TRBJ1-5 . TRBV5-6 few
CASSYGQGSNIQYF TGCGCCAGCAGCTATGGACAGGGGAGTAACATTCAGTACTTC TRBJ2-4 TRBD1 TRBV5-1 .
CASSLEGALTEAFF TGCGCCAGCAGCTTGGAGGGGGCCCTCACTGAAGCTTTCTTT TRBJ1-1 TRBD1 TRBV5-1 many
CASSYSGGSSYEQYF TGTGCCAGCAGCTACTCTGGGGGATCGTCCTACGAGCAGTACTTC TRBJ2-7 . TRBV11-2 .
CASSLDGSTDTQYF TGTGCCAGCAGTTTGGACGGTAGCACAGATACGCAGTATTTT TRBJ2-3 . TRBV6-6 many
CASSQGPPDTQYF TGCGCCAGCAGCCAAGGTCCCCCCGATACGCAGTATTTT TRBJ2-3 . TRBV4-3 .
CASSPTDNSPLHF TGCGCCAGCAGCCCGACAGATAATTCACCCCTCCACTTT TRBJ1-6 . TRBV5-1 few
CSAGRTSSYEQYF TGCAGTGCTGGACGGACTAGCTCGTACGAGCAGTACTTC TRBJ2-7 TRBD2 TRBV20-1 few
CASSLSRDRGLFQYF TGTGCCAGCAGCCTTTCTCGGGACAGGGGGTTGTTCCAGTACTTC TRBJ2-7 TRBD1 TRBV7-2 .
CASSAPGLAGETQYF TGTGCCAGCAGCGCCCCGGGACTAGCGGGGGAGACCCAGTACTTC TRBJ2-5 TRBD2 TRBV5-4 few
CASRLGASGYEQYF TGTGCCAGCAGGCTGGGGGCGTCCGGCTACGAGCAGTACTTC TRBJ2-7 . TRBV12-3/TRBV12-4 few
CASNQRTANEKLFF TGTGCCAGCAATCAGAGGACAGCTAATGAAAAACTGTTTTTT TRBJ1-4 . TRBV6-1 few
CASSDSGDTGELFF TGTGCCAGCAGTGACTCGGGGGACACCGGGGAGCTGTTTTTT TRBJ2-2 . TRBV6-4 few
CSVGRLGVSYEQYF TGCAGCGTTGGGAGATTGGGGGTCTCCTACGAGCAGTACTTC TRBJ2-7 . TRBV29-1 few
CASSAGTGAGTGELFF TGTGCCAGCAGCGCCGGGACAGGGGCGGGCACCGGGGAGCTGTTTTTT TRBJ2-2 TRBD1 TRBV5-6 few
CASSLEAGPYNEQFF TGCGCCAGCAGCTTGGAAGCGGGGCCGTACAATGAGCAGTTCTTC TRBJ2-1 TRBD2 TRBV5-1 few
CASRETGSQPQHF TGTGCCAGCAGAGAGACAGGGTCACAGCCCCAGCATTTT TRBJ1-5 TRBD1 TRBV6-6 many
CASSLGQGSKNEQFF TGTGCCAGCAGCCTCGGACAGGGATCGAAAAATGAGCAGTTCTTC TRBJ2-1 TRBD1 TRBV11-3 many
CASSQGTAVNAFF TGTGCCAGCTCACAAGGGACTGCGGTGAACGCTTTCTTT TRBJ1-1 . TRBV18 few
CASSLTGGKDTGELFF TGCGCCAGCAGCTTGACAGGGGGCAAAGACACCGGGGAGCTGTTTTTT TRBJ2-2 TRBD1 TRBV5-1 few
CASRVRDTDGYTF TGTGCCAGCAGAGTCCGGGACACGGATGGCTACACCTTC TRBJ1-2 . TRBV28 many
CASSPEQGGNQPQHF TGTGCCAGCAGCCCAGAACAGGGGGGTAATCAGCCCCAGCATTTT TRBJ1-5 TRBD1 TRBV7-2 many
CASSLTSGVTEAFF TGTGCCAGCAGTTTAACGTCGGGGGTAACTGAAGCTTTCTTT TRBJ1-1 . TRBV12-3/TRBV12-4 .
CASSTGVTEAFF TGTGCCAGCAGTACAGGGGTTACTGAAGCTTTCTTT TRBJ1-1 TRBD1 TRBV2 .
CASSLVFRDFSYEQYF TGTGCCAGCAGCTTAGTGTTCCGGGATTTCTCATACGAGCAGTACTTC TRBJ2-7 . TRBV7-7 many
CATSDDRAGATDTQYF TGTGCCACCAGTGATGACCGAGCGGGCGCCACAGATACGCAGTATTTT TRBJ2-3 . TRBV24-1 many
CASSFMGGTPVDETQYF TGTGCCAGCAGTTTTATGGGAGGGACACCCGTTGACGAGACCCAGTACTTC TRBJ2-5 . TRBV12-3/TRBV12-4 .
CSARPTGGTGELFF TGCAGTGCTAGACCGACAGGGGGCACCGGGGAGCTGTTTTTT TRBJ2-2 TRBD1 TRBV20-1 .
CASSLDPGQRSTDTQYF TGTGCCAGCAGCTTAGATCCAGGTCAGCGGAGCACAGATACGCAGTATTTT TRBJ2-3 . TRBV11-2 .
CASSLAMSSGGRLAKNIQYF TGTGCCAGCAGCTTAGCGATGTCTAGCGGGGGGAGGCTAGCCAAAAACATTCAGTACTTC TRBJ2-4 TRBD2 TRBV7-8 few